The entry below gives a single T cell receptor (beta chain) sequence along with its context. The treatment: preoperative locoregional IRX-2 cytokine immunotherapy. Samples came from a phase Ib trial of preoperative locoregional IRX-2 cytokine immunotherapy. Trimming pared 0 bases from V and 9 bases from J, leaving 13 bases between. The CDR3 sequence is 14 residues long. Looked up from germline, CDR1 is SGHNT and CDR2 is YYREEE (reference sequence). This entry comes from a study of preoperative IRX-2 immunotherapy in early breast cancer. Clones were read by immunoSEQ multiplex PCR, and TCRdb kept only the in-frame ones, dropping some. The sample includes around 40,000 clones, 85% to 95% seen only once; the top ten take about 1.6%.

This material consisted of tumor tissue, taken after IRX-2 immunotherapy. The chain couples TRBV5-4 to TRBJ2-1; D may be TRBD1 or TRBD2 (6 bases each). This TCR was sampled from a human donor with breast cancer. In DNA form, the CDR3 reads TGTGCCAGCAGCTTGGAAGGGGGGCGAAGTGAGCAGTTCTTC. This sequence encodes CASSLEGGRSEQFF.